This T cell receptor beta chain derives from a study of blood T cells in healthy people across ages. Next came a second PCR, run for about 7 to 12 cycles, which used a sample-barcoded 5' primer along with a J-beta primer mix. A template-switch adaptor with 12 random nucleotides tagged each cDNA molecule. One entry per CDR3 protein results from TCRdb running MiXCR on the 5' RACE reads. The repertoire has more than 1.4 million distinct CDR3 sequences, roughly 45% of them found once; the top ten carry approximately 7.9%. Overall study findings and caveats: Conclusively comparing naive with antigen-experienced cells was impossible with unsorted PBMCs.

On this clonotype: Its specificity is not known.

The TCR sequence derives from a woman younger than 30 in good health. Specimen: blood.

CDR3 sequence reads: CSASGGSYNEQFF. The CDR3 nucleotides are TGCAGTGCATCGGGCGGGAGCTACAATGAGCAGTTCTTC. This rearrangement joins TRBV20-1 to TRBJ2-1; 7 bases are a match to TRBD2. With 6 bases clipped from V and 3 bases from J, the junction kept 5 bases outside the gene matches. The CDR3 contains 13 residues. Germline V gene sequence: CDR1 DFQATT, CDR2 SNEGSKA (reference sequence).